These T cell receptor beta chains were read from a single sample in a study of T cell responses to AZD1222 COVID-19 vaccine. Only in-frame clones appear in the TCRdb table, and some are missing; sequencing was by immunoSEQ multiplex PCR. The repertoire consists of under 150,000 clones, with 85% occurring once and the leading ten covering under 8%. Material: peripheral blood, obtained 28 days after the second dose of the MenACWY control vaccine. The receptors stem from an adult who received the MenACWY meningococcal vaccine as a control. CDR3s include the opening cysteine and the closing phenylalanine or tryptophan. The size field is filled for only some rows; it gives once, few, many or a size class.

V gene | clone size | CDR3 protein
TRBV5-1 | few | CASSLQGANTEAFF
TRBV19 | NA | CASGVEGNEQFF
TRBV7-2 | NA | CASSLGLAETYNEQFF
TRBV27 | NA | CASSWGPGGYEQYF
TRBV28 | once | CANEMNLVYGYTF
TRBV5-4 | NA | CASSYVGRDEQFF
TRBV19 | once | CASSNRGGYADTQYF
TRBV6-2/TRBV6-3 | NA | CASSYGPSGSYEQYF
TRBV27 | few | CASSLKGTGDGYGYTF
TRBV5-4 | NA | CASSSRLASDTQYF
TRBV7-2 | NA | CASSLANNRRGQFF
TRBV5-1 | few | CASSLLGAVETQYF
TRBV9 | NA | CASSVGPQRETDTQYF
TRBV6-5 | NA | CASPLSYEQYF
TRBV7-2 | NA | CASSLAGATDTQYF
TRBV14 | NA | CASSQRDHNQPQHF
TRBV24-1 | NA | CATSESQGAYGYTF
TRBV19 | NA | CASSTYGNPSHGYTF
TRBV14 | once | CASSLSGIEAFF
TRBV4-1 | NA | CASSQEQGYTEAFF
TRBV24-1 | NA | CATSDWRPGTSNGELFF
TRBV11-3 | few | CASGAFAGITGELFF
TRBV7-2 | NA | CASSFSIWTGSVSEQYF
TRBV5-8 | NA | CASRVVDTQYF
TRBV28 | NA | CASSLFGTGNYGYTF
TRBV28 | NA | CASSRGTAASGNTIYF
TRBV4-2 | NA | CASSQEASRPTYNSPLHF
TRBV6-2/TRBV6-3 | NA | CASSFGQGGTDTQYF
TRBV11-3 | NA | CASSWGQGRTGELFF
TRBV5-5 | NA | CASARRLSGTGGMDEQFF
TRBV6-5 | NA | CASTPYRGSADTQYF
TRBV30 | NA | CAWSGLGETQYF
TRBV24-1 | NA | CATSDGFGGYGYTF
TRBV6-6 | NA | CASSIEGGKNSPLHF
TRBV12-3/TRBV12-4 | NA | CASSLVAGQEQYF
TRBV5-8 | NA | CASSTPGQGALEQYF
TRBV27 | NA | CASSLQPATGTQYF
TRBV9 | NA | CASSLGRGPSYEQYF
TRBV7-2 | NA | CASSFGRGRRETQYF
TRBV6-5 | NA | CASKQAGTYEQYF
TRBV5-1 | NA | CASSPGTGGALDYGYTF
TRBV10-3 | NA | CAISDRRGTDTQYF
TRBV7-2 | NA | CASSPDGAGYGYTF
TRBV2 | NA | CASSEALNSPYGYTF
TRBV7-8 | NA | CASSPRDRAERYF
TRBV14 | once | CASSLHRGNTGELFF